This T cell receptor (beta chain) was sequenced in a study of CD8+ T cells in alopecia areata. The sequencing template was cDNA reverse transcribed from extracted RNA. The table came from immunoSEQ multiplex PCR; TCRdb's copy has only in-frame clones and leaves some out. The data contain about 88,000 clones, about 40% of them singletons. Treatment specified: oral pan-JAK inhibitor, 5-10 mg twice daily. Sequencing used CD8+ T cells sorted from blood, obtained at week 24, from a patient treated with tofacitinib. This TCR derives from a human donor with alopecia areata.

The CDR3 nucleotides are TGTGCCAGTAGACCGACTAGCGGGAGCCACAATGAGCAGTTCTTC. This sequence encodes CASRPTSGSHNEQFF. This rearrangement joins TRBV19 to TRBJ2-1; TRBD2 matches 12 bases. With V trimmed by 6 bases and J by 5 bases, 5 bases remained unmatched. Germline assignment: CDR1 LNHDA and CDR2 SQIVND (reference sequence). The length of the CDR3 is 15 residues.